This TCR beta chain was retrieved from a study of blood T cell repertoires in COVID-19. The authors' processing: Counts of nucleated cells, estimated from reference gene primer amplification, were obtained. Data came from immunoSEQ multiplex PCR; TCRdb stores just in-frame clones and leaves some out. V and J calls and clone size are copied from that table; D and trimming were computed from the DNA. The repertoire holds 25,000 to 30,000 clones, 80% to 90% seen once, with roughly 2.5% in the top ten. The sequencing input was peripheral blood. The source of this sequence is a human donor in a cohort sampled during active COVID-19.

CDR3 residues: CASSLRRSNRVPVNTEAFF. DNA for the CDR3: TGTGCCAGCAGCCTCAGGAGAAGCAACAGGGTCCCAGTCAACACTGAAGCTTTCTTT. The chain recombines TRBV9 with TRBJ1-1, with TRBD1 as a possible D gene (6 bases). Between the trimmed V and J ends, which lost 4 bases and 2 bases, there was a span of 27 bases. The CDR3 covers 19 residues. Germline V gene lookup returns CDR1 SGDLS and CDR2 YYNGEE.